This T cell receptor beta chain was sequenced in a study of T cell responses to AZD1222 COVID-19 vaccine (dated by TCRdb to the early 2020s). Study-level background: TCR sequencing was performed for roughly 250 trial participants, of whom about 200 were given two doses of AZD1222 and around 25 were given two doses of MenACWY control vaccine. Enrollment into the trials was organized by age into subgroups of 18-55, 56-69 and 70-plus years, and those subgroups contained roughly 150, 30 and 60 TCR-sequenced participants, respectively.

Turning to this clone: Its antigen specificity is not known. Base qualities are not at hand, and no much larger clone is one base apart.

Results and caveats for the whole study, not just this receptor: A significant rise in spike-specific TCR breadth and depth was observed after two AZD1222 doses relative to day 0 and relative to MenACWY recipients. Reportedly, close to half of the unique spike-specific TCRs recognized epitopes lying outside the regions that are mutated in the B.1.351 and B.1.1.7 variants. Only five to seven AZD1222 recipients were SARS-CoV-2 seropositive at baseline, limiting conclusions about previously exposed vaccinees. In the small 56-69-year group, the increase in depth fell short of significance, most likely because of low power. Because no samples from the day 14 peak response were available, repertoires could be characterized only after the peak T cell response. Participants were mostly white British and included more females than males, and it was suggested by the authors that clonal diversity may have been underestimated. CD4 TCRs associated with the vaccine covered the entire spike protein, and the dominant responses were in regions 160-218 and 743-854.

The sample's time point, from its label and the paper: about 28 days (+/-7) after the second vaccine dose. The meaning of the sample's treatment or condition label: meningococcal conjugate vaccine given as trial control. The vaccinee samples were drawn from two UK trials, COV001 and COV002, one of which was a single-blind randomized controlled phase 2/3 trial testing AZD1222 (ChAdOx1 nCoV-19) in healthy adults. Trial participant PBMC samples were collected at day 0 and day 28 after the second dose for TCRbeta chain sequencing. The CDR3 regions of human TCRbeta chains were subjected to immunosequencing. Regarding the original processing steps: TCRs in the repertoires were matched against a reference library of SARS-CoV-2-specific TCRs that had been generated with the MIRA antigen-specificity platform. Breadth meant the fraction of unique TCRs that were SARS-CoV-2-associated, whereas depth meant the fraction of total T cells that were SARS-CoV-2-associated. Each spike-specific TCR was assigned to its reactive spike region and to a CD4 or CD8 class using the MIRA data. Log10-transformed breadth and depth values were compared by one-way ANOVA with Sidak's multiple comparisons tests. What TCRdb holds here is the immuneACCESS table cut down to in-frame rearrangements. Part of the clones is not present; checked against another copy, under half of the missing clones reflect an unresolved V gene, and the others are unexplained. D and trimming come from the DNA, and the V and J calls and clone size come from that table. Present in this sample are about 150,000 clones, around 90% of which were seen just once. The top ten constitute 5% to 5.5% of the sample.

Sequences were derived from peripheral blood, sampled 28 days after the second dose of the MenACWY control vaccine. The clonotype comes from an adult who received the MenACWY meningococcal vaccine as a control.

The CDR3: CASSFDSNQPQHF. The nucleotides read TGTGCCAGCAGTTTCGATAGCAATCAGCCCCAGCATTTT. The chain is assembled from TRBV28 and TRBJ1-5; no D gene call is confident. At the junction V is shortened by 3 bases and J by 0 bases, with 3 bases in between. Its CDR3 holds 13 amino acids, cysteine through phenylalanine. Of all the DNA, just the CDR3 is kept, 39 bases in frame from base 1. In the germline V gene, CDR1 corresponds to MDHEN and CDR2 to SYDVKM.